This T cell receptor beta chain was sequenced during a study of T cell repertoires in cytomegalovirus infection. Study details: It was recently identified HLA-C-restricted and well-studied HLA-B-restricted CMV epitopes that the study used.

About this clonotype itself: Its cognate antigen is unknown.

Study-level findings and limits: The ex vivo response was dominated by HLA-C-restricted CMV-specific TCR beta clonotypes.

TCRdb processed the reads anew with MiXCR; each CDR3 protein has one entry. The sample lists 700,000 to 900,000 distinct CDR3 sequences; approximately 32% were seen once. The clonotype was recovered from a human donor in good health (CMV status not recorded). Some clones in this sample may be carry-over from other donors' samples. The specimen was cultured CD8+ T cells from PBMCs, collected from culture after CMV antigen stimulation.

The CDR3 sequence is CASSYSGGGEETQYF. Written as DNA, the CDR3 is TGTGCCAGCAGTTACTCAGGAGGCGGGGAGGAGACCCAGTACTTC. The rearrangement uses TRBV6-6 and TRBJ2-5, with D maybe TRBD2 (6 bases). The CDR3 is 15 amino acids. Trimming left V 0 bases short and J 5 bases short, with 13 bases between. Germline lookup yields CDR1 MNHNY and CDR2 SVGAGI (reference sequence).